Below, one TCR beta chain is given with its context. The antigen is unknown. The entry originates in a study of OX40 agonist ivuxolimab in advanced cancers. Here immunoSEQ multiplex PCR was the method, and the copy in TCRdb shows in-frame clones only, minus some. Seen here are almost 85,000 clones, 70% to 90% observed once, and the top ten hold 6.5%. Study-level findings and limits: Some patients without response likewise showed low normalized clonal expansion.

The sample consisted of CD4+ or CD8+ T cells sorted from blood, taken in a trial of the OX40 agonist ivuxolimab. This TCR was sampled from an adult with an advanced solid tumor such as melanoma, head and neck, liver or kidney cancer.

The CDR3 region is CASSEQGRGEQFF. The CDR3 DNA reads as TGTGCCAGCAGCGAACAGGGGCGCGGGGAGCAGTTCTTC. This chain uses TRBV9 with TRBJ2-1, with 7 bases aligning to TRBD1. CDR1 and CDR2 from the germline V gene are SGDLS and YYNGEE. The V and J ends lost 3 bases and 10 bases, in that order; junction bases with no gene match: 7. The CDR3 spans 13 residues.